This T cell receptor (beta chain) was recovered during a study of graft-versus-host responses after intestinal transplantation. Study-wide background: Multivisceral, liver-intestinal, or isolated intestinal transplants were received by the recipients. Points from the study as a whole: The marrow of recipients harbored GvH clones, and ileum or blood showed some of them first.

Data came from immunoSEQ multiplex PCR; TCRdb stores just in-frame clones and leaves some out. The sample has about 82,000 clones, around 91% seen once; the top ten hold approximately 0.096%. The V end was cut by 0 bases, the J end by 7 bases, with 14 bases between. The CDR3 length is 14 residues. CDR1 and CDR2 from the germline V gene are SGDLS and YYNGEE. The table lists this clone with a count of one. What it binds is not known. The V and J genes are TRBV9 and TRBJ2-7; D might be TRBD1 (5 bases). This TCR was recovered from a human donor who received an intestinal transplant. The starting material was unstimulated CD4+ T cells sorted from spleen or lymph node cells, obtained before intestinal transplant. The CDR3 sequence is CASSVGDSLGEQYF. The CDR3 DNA sequence: TGTGCCAGCAGCGTAGGCGACAGCCTAGGGGAGCAGTACTTC.